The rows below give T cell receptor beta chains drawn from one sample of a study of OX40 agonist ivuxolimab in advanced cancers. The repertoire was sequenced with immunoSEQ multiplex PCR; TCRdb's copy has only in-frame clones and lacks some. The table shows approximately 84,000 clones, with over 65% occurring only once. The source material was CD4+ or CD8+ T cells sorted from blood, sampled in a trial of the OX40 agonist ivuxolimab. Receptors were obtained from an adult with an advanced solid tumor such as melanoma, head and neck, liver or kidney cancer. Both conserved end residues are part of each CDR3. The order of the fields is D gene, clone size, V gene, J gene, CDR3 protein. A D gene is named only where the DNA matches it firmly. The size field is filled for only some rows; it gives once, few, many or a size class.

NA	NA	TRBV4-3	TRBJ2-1	CASSPRPLGEQFF
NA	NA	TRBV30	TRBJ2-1	CAWSVLQGEQFF
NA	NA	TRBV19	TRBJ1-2	CASSSSSGSYYGYTF
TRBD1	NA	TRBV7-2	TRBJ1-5	CASSRDRGWDQPQHF
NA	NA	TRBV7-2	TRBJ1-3	CASSLGLTWGTIYF
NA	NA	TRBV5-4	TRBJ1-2	CASSFGGGKVGYTF
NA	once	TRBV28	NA	CATLRKSLGEQYF
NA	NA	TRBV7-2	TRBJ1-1	CASSNQMNTEAFF
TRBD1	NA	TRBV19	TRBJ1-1	CASTIRDREAFF
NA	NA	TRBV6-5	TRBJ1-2	CASGKSGYGYTF
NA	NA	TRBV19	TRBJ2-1	CASSYRSGTSSNEQFF
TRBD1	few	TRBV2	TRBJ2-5	CASTGQGIQETQYF
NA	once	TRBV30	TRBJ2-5	CAWSVTGFGETQYF
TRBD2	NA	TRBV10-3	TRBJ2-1	CASQTGLAGGNEQFF
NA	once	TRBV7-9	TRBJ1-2	CASRGPSGYTF
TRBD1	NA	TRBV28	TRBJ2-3	CAGQGSSTDTQYF
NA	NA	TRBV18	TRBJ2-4	CASSPPQRLAKNIQYF
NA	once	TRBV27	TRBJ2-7	CASSLFPSTGFSYEQYF
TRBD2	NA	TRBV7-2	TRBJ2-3	CASSLNEVGLPTDTQYF
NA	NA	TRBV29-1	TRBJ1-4	CSVGTASKYEKLFF
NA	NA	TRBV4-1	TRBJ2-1	CASSQDPRGEQFF
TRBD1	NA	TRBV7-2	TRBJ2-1	CASSLGGQGYNEQFF
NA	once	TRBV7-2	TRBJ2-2	CASSPQGGELFF
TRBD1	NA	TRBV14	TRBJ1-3	CASSQVPGTGIYGNTIYF
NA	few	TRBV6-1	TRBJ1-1	CASRNRYGEAFF
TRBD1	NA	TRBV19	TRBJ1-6	CASSSYTGQVDSPLHF
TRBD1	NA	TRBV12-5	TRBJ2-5	CASAPPRTGGYTQYF
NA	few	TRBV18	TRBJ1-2	CASSPPGGGYTF
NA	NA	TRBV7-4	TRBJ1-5	CASSFSLCSGLSGSQPQHF
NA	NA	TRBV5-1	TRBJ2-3	CASSFGRPSTDTQYF
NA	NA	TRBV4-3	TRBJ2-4	CASSQDGTADGKNIQYF
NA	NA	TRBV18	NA	CASSLGHGYEQYF
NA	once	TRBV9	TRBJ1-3	CASSSSSWTGNTIYF
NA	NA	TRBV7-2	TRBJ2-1	CASSIPGHAIYNEQFF
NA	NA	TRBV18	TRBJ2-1	CASSTAPDTEQFF
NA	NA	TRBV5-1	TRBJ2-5	CASSLELEMSQYF
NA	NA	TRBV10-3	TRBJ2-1	CAIRDRDTTYNEQFF
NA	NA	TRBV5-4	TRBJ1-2	CASSLRGHGYTF
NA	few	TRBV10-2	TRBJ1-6	CASSGTTANSPLHF
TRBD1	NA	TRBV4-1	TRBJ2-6	CASSQDEGQLSGANVLTF
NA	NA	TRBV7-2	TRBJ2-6	CASSLRARTSGANVLTF
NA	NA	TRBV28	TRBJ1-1	CASTVGFTEAFF
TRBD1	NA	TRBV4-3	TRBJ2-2	CASSQDVPGGTGELFF
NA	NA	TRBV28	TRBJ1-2	CASSLLQQGYGYTF
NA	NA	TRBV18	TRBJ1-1	CASSRTVNTEAFF
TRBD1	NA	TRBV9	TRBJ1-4	CASSFGQGAATNEKLFF
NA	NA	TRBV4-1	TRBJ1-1	CASSRDRGIPNTEAFF
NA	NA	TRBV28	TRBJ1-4	CASSGGGTSTNEKLFF
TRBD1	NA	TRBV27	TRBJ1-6	CASRGEGAYLNSPLHF
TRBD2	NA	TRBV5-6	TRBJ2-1	CASITRPGLAGAYNEQFF
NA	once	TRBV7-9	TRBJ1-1	CASSFSDTEAFF
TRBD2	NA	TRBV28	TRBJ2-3	CASSSYSGLAADTQYF
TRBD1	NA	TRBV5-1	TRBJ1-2	CASSPGTDLYGYTF